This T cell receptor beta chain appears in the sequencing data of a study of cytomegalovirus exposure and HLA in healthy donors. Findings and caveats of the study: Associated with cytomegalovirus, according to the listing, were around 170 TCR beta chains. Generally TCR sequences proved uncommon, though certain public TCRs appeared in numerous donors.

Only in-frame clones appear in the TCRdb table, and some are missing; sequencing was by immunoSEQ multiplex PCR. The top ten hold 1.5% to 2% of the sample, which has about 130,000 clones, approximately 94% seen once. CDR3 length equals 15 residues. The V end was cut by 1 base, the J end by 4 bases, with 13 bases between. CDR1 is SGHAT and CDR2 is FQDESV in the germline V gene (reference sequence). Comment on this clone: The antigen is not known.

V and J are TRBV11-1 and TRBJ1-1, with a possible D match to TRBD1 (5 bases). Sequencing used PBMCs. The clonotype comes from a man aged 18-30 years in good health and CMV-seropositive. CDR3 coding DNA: TGTGCCAGCAGCTTAGAAGGAGGGGCGAGCACTGAAGCTTTCTTT. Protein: CASSLEGGASTEAFF. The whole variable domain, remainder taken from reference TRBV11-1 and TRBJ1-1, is EAEVAQSPRYKITEKSQAVAFWCDPISGHATLYWYRQILGQGPELLVQFQDESVVDDSQLPKDRFSAERLKGVDSTLKIQPAELGDSAMYLCASSLEGGASTEAFFGQGTRLTVV.